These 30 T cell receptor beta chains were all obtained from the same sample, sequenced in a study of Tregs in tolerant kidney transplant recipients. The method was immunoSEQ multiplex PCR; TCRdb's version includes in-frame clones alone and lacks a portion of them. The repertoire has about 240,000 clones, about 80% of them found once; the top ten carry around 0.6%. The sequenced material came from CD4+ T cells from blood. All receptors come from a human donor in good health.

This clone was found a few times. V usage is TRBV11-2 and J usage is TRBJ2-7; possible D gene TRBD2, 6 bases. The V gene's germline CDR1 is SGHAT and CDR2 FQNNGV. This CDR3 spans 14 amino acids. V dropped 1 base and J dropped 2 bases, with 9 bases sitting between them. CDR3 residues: CASSLGGGAYEQYF. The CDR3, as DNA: TGTGCCAGCAGCTTAGGGGGAGGCGCCTACGAGCAGTACTTC.

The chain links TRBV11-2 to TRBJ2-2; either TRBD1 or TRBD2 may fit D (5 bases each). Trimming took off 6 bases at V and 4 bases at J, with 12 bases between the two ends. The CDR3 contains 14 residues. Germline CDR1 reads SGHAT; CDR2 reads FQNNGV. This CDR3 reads CASRNPGTTGELFF. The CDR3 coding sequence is TGTGCCAGCAGAAACCCAGGGACCACCGGGGAGCTGTTTTTT.

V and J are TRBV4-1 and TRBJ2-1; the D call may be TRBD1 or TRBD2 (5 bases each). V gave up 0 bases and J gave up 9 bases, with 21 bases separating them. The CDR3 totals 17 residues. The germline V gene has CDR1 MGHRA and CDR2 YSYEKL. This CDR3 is CASSQDGPGALPTEQFF. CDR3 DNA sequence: TGCGCCAGCAGCCAAGATGGACCCGGGGCCCTACCCACTGAGCAGTTCTTC.

DNA for the CDR3: TGTGCCAGCAGCGTAGGAAAGACTCGACAACTCACAGATACGCAGTATTTT. Translating it yields CASSVGKTRQLTDTQYF. The gene calls are TRBV9 and TRBJ2-3; D ambiguous. The germline V gene has CDR1 SGDLS and CDR2 YYNGEE. CDR3 length: 17 amino acids. With 0 bases removed from V and 2 bases from J, the gap between germline ends came to 16 bases.

CDR3 sequence reads: CASSEETSGITDTQYF. Written as DNA, the CDR3 is TGTGCCAGCAGTGAAGAAACTAGCGGGATAACAGATACGCAGTATTTT. The chain is built from TRBV6-1 and TRBJ2-3, with 10 bases matching TRBD2. This CDR3 spans 16 amino acids. Trimming at V came to 1 base and at J to 3 bases, leaving 4 bases not matched to a gene. CDR1 and CDR2 (germline): MNHNS, SASEGT.

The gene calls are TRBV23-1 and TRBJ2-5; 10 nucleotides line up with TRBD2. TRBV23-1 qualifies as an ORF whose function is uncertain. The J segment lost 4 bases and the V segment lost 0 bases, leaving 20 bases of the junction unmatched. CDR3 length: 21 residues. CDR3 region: CASSQSISSGSVIGVVETQYF. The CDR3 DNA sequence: TGCGCCAGCAGTCAATCGATATCTAGCGGGAGTGTTATCGGTGTGGTAGAGACCCAGTACTTC.

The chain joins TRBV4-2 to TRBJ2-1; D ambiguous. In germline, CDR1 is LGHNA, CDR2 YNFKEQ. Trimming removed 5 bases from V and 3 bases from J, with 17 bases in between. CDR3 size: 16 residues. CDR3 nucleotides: TGTGCCAGCAGCACCGACTCCCCTGGGTTCTACAATGAGCAGTTCTTC. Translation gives CASSTDSPGFYNEQFF.

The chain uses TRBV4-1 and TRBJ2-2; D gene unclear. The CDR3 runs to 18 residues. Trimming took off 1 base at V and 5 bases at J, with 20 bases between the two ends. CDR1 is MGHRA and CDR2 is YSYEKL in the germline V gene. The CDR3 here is CASSQGSFFPMGTGELFF. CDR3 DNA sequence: TGCGCCAGCAGCCAAGGGAGTTTTTTCCCTATGGGAACCGGGGAGCTGTTTTTT.

Here the CDR3 DNA reads TGTGCCAGCTCACCATTAGGCAGGGGGGGTAGCTCCTACAATGAGCAGTTCTTC. It codes for CASSPLGRGGSSYNEQFF. The chain joins TRBV18 to TRBJ2-1; D possibly uses TRBD1 or TRBD2 (7 bases each). Trimming removed 2 bases at V and 0 bases at J, with 17 bases between. CDR3 length equals 18 residues. CDR1 KGHSH and CDR2 LQKENI come from the germline V gene. Complete variable domain (other parts from reference TRBV18 and TRBJ2-1): NAGVMQNPRHLVRRRGQEARLRCSPMKGHSHVYWYRQLPEEGLKFMVYLQKENIIDESGMPKERFSAEFPKEGPSILRIQQVVRGDSAAYFCASSPLGRGGSSYNEQFFGPGTRLTVL.

CDR3 DNA sequence: TGCAGCGTCAGGGACAGGGGGGTTGGCTACACCTTC. This codes for CSVRDRGVGYTF. V usage is TRBV29-1 and J usage is TRBJ1-2; TRBD1 matches at 11 bases. CDR3 length equals 12 residues. Germline V gene data show CDR1 as SQVTM and CDR2 as ANQGSEA. The V gene end was trimmed by 6 bases and the J gene end by 7 bases; junction bases not matched to a gene: 4. The variable domain in full, completed from reference TRBV29-1 and TRBJ1-2, reads SAVISQKPSRDICQRGTSLTIQCQVDSQVTMMFWYRQQPGQSLTLIATANQGSEATYESGFVIDKFPISRPNLTFSTLTVSNMSPEDSSIYLCSVRDRGVGYTFGSGTRLTVV.

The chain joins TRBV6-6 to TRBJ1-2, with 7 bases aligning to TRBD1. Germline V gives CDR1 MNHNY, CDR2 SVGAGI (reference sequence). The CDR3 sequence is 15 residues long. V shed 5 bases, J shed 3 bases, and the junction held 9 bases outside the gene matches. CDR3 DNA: TGTGCCAGCAGTCTGACAGACGACAGGGACTATGGCTACACCTTC. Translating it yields CASSLTDDRDYGYTF.

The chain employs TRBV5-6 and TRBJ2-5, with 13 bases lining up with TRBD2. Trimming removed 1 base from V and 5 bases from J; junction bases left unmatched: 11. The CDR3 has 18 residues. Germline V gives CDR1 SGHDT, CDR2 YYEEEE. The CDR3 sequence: CASSLSVGLAGVRETQYF. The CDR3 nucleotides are TGTGCCAGCAGCTTGTCTGTAGGACTAGCGGGAGTTCGGGAGACCCAGTACTTC. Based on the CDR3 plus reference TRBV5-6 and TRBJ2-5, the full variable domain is DAGVTQSPTHLIKTRGQQVTLRCSPKSGHDTVSWYQQALGQGPQFIFQYYEEEERQRGNFPDRFSGHQFPNYSSELNVNALLLGDSALYLCASSLSVGLAGVRETQYFGPGTRLLVL.

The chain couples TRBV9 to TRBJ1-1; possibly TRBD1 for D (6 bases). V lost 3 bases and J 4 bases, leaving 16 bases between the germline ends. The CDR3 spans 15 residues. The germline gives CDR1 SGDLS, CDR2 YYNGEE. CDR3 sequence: CASSARTEWSTEAFF. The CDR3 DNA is TGTGCCAGCAGCGCCCGGACAGAATGGAGCACTGAAGCTTTCTTT.

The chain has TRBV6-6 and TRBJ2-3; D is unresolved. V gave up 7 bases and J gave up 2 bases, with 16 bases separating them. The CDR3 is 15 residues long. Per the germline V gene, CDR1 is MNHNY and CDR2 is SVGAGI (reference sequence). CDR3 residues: CASIKGSRFTDTQYF. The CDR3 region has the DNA TGTGCCAGCATCAAAGGGTCGCGGTTCACAGATACGCAGTATTTT.

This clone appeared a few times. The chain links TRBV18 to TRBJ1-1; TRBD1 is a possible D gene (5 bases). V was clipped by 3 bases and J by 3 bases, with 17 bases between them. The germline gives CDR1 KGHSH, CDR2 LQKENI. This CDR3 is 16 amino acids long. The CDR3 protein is CASSPGTHSGDTEAFF. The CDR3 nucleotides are TGTGCCAGCTCACCCGGGACCCACAGCGGGGACACTGAAGCTTTCTTT. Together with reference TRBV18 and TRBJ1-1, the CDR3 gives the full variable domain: NAGVMQNPRHLVRRRGQEARLRCSPMKGHSHVYWYRQLPEEGLKFMVYLQKENIIDESGMPKERFSAEFPKEGPSILRIQQVVRGDSAAYFCASSPGTHSGDTEAFFGQGTRLTVV.

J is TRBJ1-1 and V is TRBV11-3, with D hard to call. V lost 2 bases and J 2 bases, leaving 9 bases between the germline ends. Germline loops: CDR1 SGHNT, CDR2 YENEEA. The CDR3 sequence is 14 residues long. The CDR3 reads CASSLSSSNTEAFF. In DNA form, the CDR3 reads TGTGCCAGCAGCTTAAGTTCTTCAAACACTGAAGCTTTCTTT.

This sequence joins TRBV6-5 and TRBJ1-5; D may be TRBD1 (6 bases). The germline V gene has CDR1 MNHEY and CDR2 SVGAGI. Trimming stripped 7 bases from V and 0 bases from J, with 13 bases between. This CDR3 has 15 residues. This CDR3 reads CASKRQDYSNQPQHF. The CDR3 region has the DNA TGTGCCAGCAAAAGACAGGACTATAGCAATCAGCCCCAGCATTTT.

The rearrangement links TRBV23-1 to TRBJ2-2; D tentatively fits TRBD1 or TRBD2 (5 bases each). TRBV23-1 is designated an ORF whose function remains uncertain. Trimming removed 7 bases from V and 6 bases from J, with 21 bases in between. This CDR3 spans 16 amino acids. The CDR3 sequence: CASKPKGRRGAGELFF. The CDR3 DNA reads TGCGCCAGCAAACCTAAGGGACGGCGAGGGGCCGGGGAGCTGTTTTTT.

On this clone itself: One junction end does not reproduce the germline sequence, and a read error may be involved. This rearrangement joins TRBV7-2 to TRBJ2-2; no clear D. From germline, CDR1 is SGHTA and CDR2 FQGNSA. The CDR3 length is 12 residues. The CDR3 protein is CVSSWVTGELFF. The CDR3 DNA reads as TGTGTCAGCAGCTGGGTAACCGGGGAGCTGTTTTTT.

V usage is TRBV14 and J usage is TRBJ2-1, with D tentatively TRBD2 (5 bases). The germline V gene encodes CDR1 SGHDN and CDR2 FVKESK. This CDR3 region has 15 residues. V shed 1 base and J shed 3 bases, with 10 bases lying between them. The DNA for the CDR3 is TGTGCCAGCAGCCAAGGGCTAGCCAGCTACAATGAGCAGTTCTTC. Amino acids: CASSQGLASYNEQFF. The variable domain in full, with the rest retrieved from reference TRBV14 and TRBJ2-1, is EAGVTQFPSHSVIEKGQTVTLRCDPISGHDNLYWYRRVMGKEIKFLLHFVKESKQDESGMPNNRFLAERTGGTYSTLKVQPAELEDSGVYFCASSQGLASYNEQFFGPGTRLTVL.

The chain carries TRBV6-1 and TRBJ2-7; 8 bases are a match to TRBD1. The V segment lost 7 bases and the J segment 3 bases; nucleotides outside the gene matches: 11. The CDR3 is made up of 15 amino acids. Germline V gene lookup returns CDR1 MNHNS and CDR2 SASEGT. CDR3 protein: CASTPGQATLYEQYF. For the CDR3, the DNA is TGTGCCAGCACCCCGGGACAGGCCACCCTCTACGAGCAGTACTTC.

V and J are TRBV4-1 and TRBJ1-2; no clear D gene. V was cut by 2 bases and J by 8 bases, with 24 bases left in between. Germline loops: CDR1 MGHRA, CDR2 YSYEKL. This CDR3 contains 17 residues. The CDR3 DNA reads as TGCGCCAGCAGCCAACAAATTTACGGGGATCTTCAAAGGGGCTACACCTTC. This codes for CASSQQIYGDLQRGYTF.

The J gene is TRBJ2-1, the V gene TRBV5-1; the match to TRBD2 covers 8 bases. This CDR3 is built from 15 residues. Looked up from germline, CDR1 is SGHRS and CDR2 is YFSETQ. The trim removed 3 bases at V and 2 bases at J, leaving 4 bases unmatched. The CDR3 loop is CASSSGLATYNEQFF. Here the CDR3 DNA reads TGCGCCAGCAGCTCAGGACTAGCAACCTACAATGAGCAGTTCTTC.

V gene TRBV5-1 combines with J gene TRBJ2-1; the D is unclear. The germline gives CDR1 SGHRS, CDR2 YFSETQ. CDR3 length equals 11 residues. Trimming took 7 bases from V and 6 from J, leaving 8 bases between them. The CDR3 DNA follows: TGCGCCAGCTCCGGCCTCAATGAGCAGTTCTTC. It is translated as CASSGLNEQFF.

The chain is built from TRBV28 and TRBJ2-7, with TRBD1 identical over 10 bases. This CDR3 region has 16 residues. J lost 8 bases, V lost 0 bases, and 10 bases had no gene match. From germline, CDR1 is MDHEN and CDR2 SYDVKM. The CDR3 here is CASSLWAGTGEGKQYF. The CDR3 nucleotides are TGTGCCAGCAGTTTATGGGCCGGGACAGGGGAGGGGAAGCAGTACTTC.

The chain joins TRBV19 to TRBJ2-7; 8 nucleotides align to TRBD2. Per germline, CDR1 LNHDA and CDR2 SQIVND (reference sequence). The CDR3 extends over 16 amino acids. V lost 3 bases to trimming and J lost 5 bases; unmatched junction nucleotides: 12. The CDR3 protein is CASSMGIWTSRHEQYF. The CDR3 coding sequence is TGTGCCAGTAGTATGGGGATTTGGACTAGCAGGCACGAGCAGTACTTC.

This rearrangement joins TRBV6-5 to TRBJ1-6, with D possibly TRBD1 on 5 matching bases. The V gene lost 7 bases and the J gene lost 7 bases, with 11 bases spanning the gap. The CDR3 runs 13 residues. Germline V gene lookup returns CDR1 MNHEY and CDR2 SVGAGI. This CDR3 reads CASTDSLNSPLHF. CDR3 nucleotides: TGTGCCAGCACCGACAGCCTCAATTCACCCCTCCACTTT.

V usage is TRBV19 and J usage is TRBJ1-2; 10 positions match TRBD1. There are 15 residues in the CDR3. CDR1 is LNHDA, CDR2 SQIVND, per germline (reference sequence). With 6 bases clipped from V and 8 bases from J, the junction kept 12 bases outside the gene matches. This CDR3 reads CASSEGTGDRRGYTF. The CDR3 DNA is TGTGCCAGTAGCGAGGGGACAGGGGACCGTCGGGGCTACACCTTC.

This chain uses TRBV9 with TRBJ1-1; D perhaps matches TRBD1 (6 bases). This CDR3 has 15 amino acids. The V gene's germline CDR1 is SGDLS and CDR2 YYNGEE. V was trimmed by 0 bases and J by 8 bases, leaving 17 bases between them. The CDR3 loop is CASSVGAVTGSEAFF. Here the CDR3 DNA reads TGTGCCAGCAGCGTAGGTGCGGTAACAGGGTCAGAAGCTTTCTTT.

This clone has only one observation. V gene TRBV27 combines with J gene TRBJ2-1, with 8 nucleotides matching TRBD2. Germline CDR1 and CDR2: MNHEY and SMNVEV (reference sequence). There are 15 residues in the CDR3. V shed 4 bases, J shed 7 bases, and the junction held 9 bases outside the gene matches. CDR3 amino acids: CASSSEREHRNEQFF. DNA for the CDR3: TGTGCCAGCAGTTCTGAGCGGGAGCACCGGAATGAGCAGTTCTTC.